The 14 T cell receptor beta chains below all came from one sample that was sequenced in a study of identifying expanded T cells in peripheral blood (dated by TCRdb to between 2018 and 2021). Library preparation was by the immunoSEQ multiplex PCR assay. The immuneACCESS repertoire file appears here via TCRdb, limited to in-frame rearrangements. These files lack a portion of the clones; in checked studies, under half of the deficit traces to unresolved V genes, and the cause of the others is not known. Counted in this sample were around 47,000 clones; 70% to 85% of them appeared once. Approximately 14% of the sample comes from the top ten. The specimen sequenced was blood. These receptors were obtained from a person aged 18-69 years in good health.

The gene calls are TRBV2 and TRBJ2-3, with 11 bases identical to TRBD2. V trimming: 4 bases; J trimming: 2 bases; junction bases outside the gene matches: 5. The CDR3 sequence is 16 residues long. Germline V gene lookup returns CDR1 SNHLY and CDR2 FYNNEI. The DNA of the CDR3 is TGTGCCAGCAGTGGGGTTAGCGGGAGGGCCACAGATACGCAGTATTTT. It yields the protein CASSGVSGRATDTQYF.

The J gene is TRBJ2-7, the V gene TRBV5-8, with 9 positions matching TRBD1. CDR1 is SGHTS, CDR2 YDEGEE, per germline. This CDR3 region has 15 residues. V trimming: 0 bases; J trimming: 0 bases; junction bases outside the gene matches: 1. In DNA, the CDR3 is TGTGCCAGCAGCTTGGGGACAGGGGCCTCCTACGAGCAGTACTTC. Protein: CASSLGTGASYEQYF.

The chain combines TRBV4-1 with TRBJ1-1, with D perhaps TRBD1 (6 bases). Germline CDR1 and CDR2: MGHRA and YSYEKL. The CDR3 length is 14 residues. V lost 3 bases and J 0 bases, leaving 8 bases between the germline ends. The CDR3, as DNA: TGCGCCAGCAGCCATGGGGGCATGAACACTGAAGCTTTCTTT. Protein: CASSHGGMNTEAFF.

In its sample, this clone was seen once. Written as DNA, the CDR3 is TGTGCCAGCAGGGGACAGGAAGAAAAACTGTTTTTT. Translating gives CASRGQEEKLFF. The chain links TRBV2 to TRBJ1-4; 8 nucleotides line up with TRBD1. The CDR3 runs 12 residues. The V and J ends lost 6 bases and 8 bases, in that order; junction bases with no gene match: 2. The V gene's germline CDR1 is SNHLY and CDR2 FYNNEI.

The rearrangement links TRBV5-1 to TRBJ1-5; 9 positions agree with TRBD1. The V segment lost 4 bases and the J segment 6 bases; nucleotides outside the gene matches: 5. CDR1 and CDR2 from the germline V gene are SGHRS and YFSETQ. This CDR3 spans 14 amino acids. For the CDR3, the DNA is TGCGCCAGCAGCGTAGACAGGGGGGGTCAGCCCCAGCATTTT. Protein: CASSVDRGGQPQHF.

The genes are TRBV12-5 and TRBJ2-1; 7 bases are shared with TRBD1. CDR1 is LGHNT, CDR2 FRNRAP, per germline. CDR3 size: 17 residues. The V and J ends lost 5 bases and 7 bases, in that order; junction bases with no gene match: 17. CDR3 sequence: CASGPDRAGSRGNEQFF. The CDR3 DNA reads TGTGCTAGTGGTCCCGACCGCGCGGGCTCCAGGGGGAATGAGCAGTTCTTC.

This clone showed up just once. The rearrangement uses TRBV7-2 and TRBJ2-5, with 10 nucleotides matching TRBD2. Germline values: CDR1 SGHTA, CDR2 FQGNSA. This CDR3 spans 14 amino acids. Germline trimming cut 4 bases from V and 5 bases from J; bases unmatched to any gene: 4. The CDR3 DNA is TGTGCCAGCAGCTATTCTAGCGGGAGTGAGACCCAGTACTTC. Translated, it gives CASSYSSGSETQYF.

The chain couples TRBV27 to TRBJ2-7, with a tentative D call TRBD2 (6 bases). V lost 6 bases, J lost 6 bases, and 21 bases lay in between. This CDR3 is built from 15 residues. Germline V gene sequence: CDR1 MNHEY, CDR2 SMNVEV (reference sequence). The DNA for the CDR3 is TGTGCCAGCAGGCCGTTAGCGGCCTCAGTTTCCGAGCAGTACGTC. Residues: CASRPLAASVSEQYV.

This clone has just a few counts. The V and J genes are TRBV23-1 and TRBJ2-7; maybe TRBD2 (6 bases). TRBV23-1 is annotated as an ORF whose role is uncertain. The length of the CDR3 is 17 residues. Trimming stripped 8 bases from V and 8 bases from J, with 31 bases between. CDR3 sequence: CASQIRDPGSGVLKQYV. DNA for the CDR3: TGCGCCAGCCAGATAAGAGACCCAGGGTCGGGGGTCCTTAAGCAGTACGTC.

The chain couples TRBV6-5 to TRBJ2-5; D is unresolved. The CDR3 covers 13 residues. The V end was cut by 4 bases, the J end by 2 bases, with 8 bases between. Germline V gene data show CDR1 as MNHEY and CDR2 as SVGAGI. The CDR3 region has the DNA TGTGCCAGCAGTTTCGGATCGCAAGAGACCCAGTACTTC. Translated, it gives CASSFGSQETQYF.

This clone has just a few counts. The chain links TRBV7-8 to TRBJ1-3; a possible D gene is TRBD1 (6 bases). This CDR3 spans 13 amino acids. In germline, CDR1 is SGHVS, CDR2 FQNEAQ. Trimming removed 5 bases from V and 4 bases from J, with 9 bases in between. CDR3 residues: CASSGGQGNTIYF. CDR3 DNA: TGTGCCAGCAGCGGTGGACAGGGAAACACCATATATTTT.

The chain has TRBV6-4 and TRBJ2-3; D is uncertain. The V end was cut by 3 bases, the J end by 2 bases, with 18 bases between. The CDR3 is 17 amino acids. The germline gives CDR1 MRHNA, CDR2 SNTAGT. The CDR3 sequence is CASSELKRPKYTDTQYF. The CDR3 region has the DNA TGTGCCAGCAGTGAATTGAAGCGACCAAAATACACAGATACGCAGTATTTT.

The chain employs TRBV6-5 and TRBJ2-3, with 8 nucleotides matching TRBD2. V shed 9 bases, J shed 4 bases, and the junction held 9 bases outside the gene matches. This CDR3 contains 14 residues. Germline CDR1 and CDR2: MNHEY and SVGAGI. The CDR3 DNA follows: TGTGCCAGTAAGCGGGGGTTCGTTTCAGATACGCAGTATTTT. Its translation is CASKRGFVSDTQYF.

V gene TRBV14 combines with J gene TRBJ1-3; TRBD1 might be the D (5 bases). The germline V gene has CDR1 SGHDN and CDR2 FVKESK. The V end was cut by 6 bases, the J end by 4 bases, with 13 bases between. CDR3 length equals 14 residues. The CDR3 nucleotides read TGTGCCAGCAGAAGGCAGGGAGGAGGAAACACCATATATTTT. This sequence encodes CASRRQGGGNTIYF.